The next 25 T cell receptor beta chains were all read from a single sample in a study of T cell repertoires in cytomegalovirus infection. MiXCR was run by TCRdb on the reads, yielding one entry per CDR3 protein. The data contain fewer than 550,000 distinct CDR3 sequences, 30% to 40% of them singletons. The sequencing input was PBMCs. These receptors were taken from a human donor in good health (CMV status not recorded). Some clones in this sample may be carry-over from other donors' samples.

This clonotype was recorded at least ten times. J is TRBJ2-2 and V is TRBV6-2 or TRBV6-3, with D perhaps matching TRBD1 (6 bases). Looked up from germline, CDR1 is MNHEY and CDR2 is SVGEGT. This CDR3 is built from 15 residues. Trimming shortened V by 6 bases and J by 2 bases, and 13 bases separated the two germline ends. The CDR3 region has the DNA TGTGCCAGCAGCTCCAACAGGGTTAACACCGGGGAGCTGTTTTTT. The encoded protein is CASSSNRVNTGELFF.

This clonotype was picked up a small number of times. The genes are TRBV29-1 and TRBJ1-2; 11 nucleotides line up with TRBD1. The CDR3 runs 12 residues. The junction had 4 bases not matched to a gene; V was cut back by 7 bases and J by 6 bases. Germline loops: CDR1 SQVTM, CDR2 ANQGSEA. The CDR3 nucleotides are TGCAGCGCGGACAGGGGGCCGAATGGCTACACCTTC. It yields the protein CSADRGPNGYTF.

A few counts support this clonotype. The J gene is TRBJ2-3, the V gene TRBV20-1; 8 bases agree with TRBD1. V lost 4 bases to trimming and J lost 3 bases; unmatched junction nucleotides: 9. The CDR3 totals 15 residues. Germline lookup yields CDR1 DFQATT and CDR2 SNEGSKA (reference sequence). The CDR3 region has the DNA TGCAGTGCTAATCATTGGACAGGGAGTACAGATACGCAGTATTTT. This translates into CSANHWTGSTDTQYF.

Comments on this clonotype: The conserved final phenylalanine or tryptophan is absent from the CDR3, which likely points to a read error. V gene TRBV29-1 combines with J gene TRBJ2-1; D might be TRBD2 (6 bases). The CDR3 totals 14 residues. The V end was cut by 4 bases, the J end by 5 bases, with 15 bases between. CDR1 is SQVTM and CDR2 is ANQGSEA in the germline V gene. The CDR3 DNA sequence: TGCAGCGTTGCCATTGGGGACTCTCACAATGAGCAGTTCTTA. Encoded protein: CSVAIGDSHNEQFL.

The chain couples TRBV28 to TRBJ1-5; D is unresolved. CDR1 is MDHEN and CDR2 is SYDVKM in the germline V gene. This CDR3 comprises 15 residues. Trimming took off 3 bases at V and 5 bases at J, with 14 bases between the two ends. In DNA form, the CDR3 reads TGTGCCAGCAGTTTTGTGATTGGGAGTCATCAGCCCCAGCATTTT. It translates to CASSFVIGSHQPQHF. Full variable domain (remainder filled in from reference TRBV28 and TRBJ1-5): DVKVTQSSRYLVKRTGEKVFLECVQDMDHENMFWYRQDPGLGLRLIYFSYDVKMKEKGDIPEGYSVSREKKERFSLILESASTNQTSMYLCASSFVIGSHQPQHFGDGTRLSIL.

The sample holds a few counts of this clonotype. The CDR3 region is CASSMDRANSPLHF. As DNA, the CDR3 is TGTGCCAGCAGTATGGACAGGGCTAATTCACCCCTCCACTTT. This chain uses TRBV6-2 or TRBV6-3 with TRBJ1-6, with TRBD1 matching 8 bases. J was trimmed by 6 bases and V by 5 bases; bases with no gene match: 3. This CDR3 region has 14 residues. Germline-derived CDR1 and CDR2 are MNHEY and SVGEGT.

In this sample, this clonotype turned up many times. The V gene is TRBV7-2, the J gene TRBJ1-3; 11 positions agree with TRBD1. The CDR3 loop spans 16 amino acids. Trimming at V came to 2 bases and at J to 4 bases, leaving 4 bases not matched to a gene. CDR1 and CDR2 (germline): SGHTA, FQGNSA. CDR3 coding DNA: TGTGCCAGCAGCTTAATGGGACAGGGGGTCGGAAACACCATATATTTT. It codes for CASSLMGQGVGNTIYF.

This clonotype came up a few times. This chain joins TRBV7-9 and TRBJ1-1; TRBD1 might be the D (6 bases). The CDR3 spans 14 residues. Germline V gives CDR1 SEHNR, CDR2 FQNEAQ (reference sequence). Trimming pared 5 bases from V and 5 bases from J, leaving 15 bases between. CDR3 in amino acids: CASSAGDYRTEAFF. The CDR3 bases are TGTGCCAGCAGCGCAGGGGACTATAGGACTGAAGCTTTCTTT.

The gene calls are TRBV10-2 and TRBJ1-1, with a possible D match to TRBD1 (5 bases). Germline CDR1 and CDR2: WSHSY and SAAADI. The CDR3 totals 16 residues. Trimming took off 3 bases at V and 2 bases at J, with 16 bases between the two ends. The CDR3 spells CASSDPGTGDNTEAFF. DNA for the CDR3: TGCGCCAGCAGTGATCCCGGGACCGGGGATAACACTGAAGCTTTCTTT.

About this clonotype itself: A junction boundary mismatches the germline segment, possibly from a read error. V and J are TRBV30 and TRBJ1-5; no firm D call. This CDR3 comprises 14 residues. CDR1 GTSNPN and CDR2 SVGIG come from the germline V gene (reference sequence). The CDR3 region is CAWRLNGGNQPRHF. DNA for the CDR3: TGTGCCTGGAGATTAAACGGAGGCAATCAGCCCCGGCATTTT.

This clonotype was counted between two and nine times. The CDR3 sequence is CASSLASDGSPLHF. CDR3 in DNA: TGTGCCAGCAGTTTAGCCAGTGATGGATCACCCCTCCACTTT. The chain employs TRBV12-3 or TRBV12-4 and TRBJ1-6; the D is unclear. The length of the CDR3 is 14 residues. Trimming stripped 0 bases from V and 10 bases from J, with 10 bases between.

At least ten counts were recorded for this clonotype. The gene calls are TRBV7-2 and TRBJ2-7; TRBD2 might be the D (5 bases). The CDR3 is 14 residues long. The germline CDR1 and CDR2 sequences are SGHTA and FQGNSA. Trimming shortened V by 5 bases and J by 2 bases, and 13 bases separated the two germline ends. DNA of the CDR3: TGTGCCAGCAGCGTTGCGGGCAGAGCCTACGAGCAGTACTTC. It encodes CASSVAGRAYEQYF.

The V gene is TRBV5-4, the J gene TRBJ2-7; TRBD1 is a possible D gene (5 bases). This CDR3 spans 13 amino acids. With 0 bases removed from V and 2 bases from J, the gap between germline ends came to 6 bases. The germline CDR1 and CDR2 sequences are SGHNT and YYREEE (reference sequence). CDR3 coding DNA: TGTGCCAGCAGCTTGGTGGACACCTACGAGCAGTACTTC. Amino acid sequence: CASSLVDTYEQYF.

Many counts were recorded for this clonotype. This sequence joins TRBV12-3 or TRBV12-4 and TRBJ1-1; D remains unclear. With 7 bases removed from V and 11 bases from J, the gap between germline ends came to 14 bases. The CDR3 sequence is 11 residues long. CDR3 coding DNA: TGTGCCAGCATTATTGATCTAGAGGCTTTCTTT. Amino acid sequence: CASIIDLEAFF.

This chain links TRBV19 with TRBJ1-2; TRBD1 agrees at 7 bases. The CDR3 totals 14 residues. With V trimmed by 5 bases and J by 3 bases, 6 bases remained unmatched. Germline CDR1 LNHDA, CDR2 SQIVND (reference sequence). Here the CDR3 reads CASSPDRVDYGYTF. For the CDR3, the DNA is TGTGCCAGTAGTCCCGACAGGGTTGACTATGGCTACACCTTC.

This clonotype was recorded once. This sequence joins TRBV7-9 and TRBJ2-5; maybe TRBD2 (6 bases). Trimming stripped 5 bases from V and 9 bases from J, with 22 bases between. Germline assignment: CDR1 SEHNR and CDR2 FQNEAQ (reference sequence). The CDR3 runs 15 residues. Here the CDR3 reads CASSPQRAPTVAQYF. For the CDR3, the DNA is TGTGCCAGCAGCCCCCAGCGGGCACCCACGGTGGCCCAGTACTTC.

This clonotype occurred a few times. A much more abundant neighbour one base away suggests this may be a read error. The chain employs TRBV7-2 and TRBJ1-4, with TRBD1 as a possible D gene (5 bases). This CDR3 contains 15 residues. The germline V gene encodes CDR1 SGHTA and CDR2 FQGNSA. In nucleotides, the CDR3 is TGTGTCAGCAGCTTAGTTTGGGGACCAGGAGAAAAACTGTTTTTT. Translation gives CVSSLVWGPGEKLFF.

This clonotype was seen repeatedly, ten times or more. The chain couples TRBV7-8 to TRBJ2-3; 13 positions agree with TRBD2. CDR1 is SGHVS and CDR2 is FQNEAQ in the germline V gene. The CDR3 extends over 19 amino acids. V was clipped by 0 bases and J by 1 base; unmatched bases: 7. DNA of the CDR3: TGTGCCAGCAGCTTAGCCCCTCAACTAGCGGGGGGGCGCACAGATACGCAGTATTTT. Its translation is CASSLAPQLAGGRTDTQYF.

The rearrangement links TRBV7-6 to TRBJ2-5; 13 bases agree with TRBD2. Unmatched junction bases numbered 10, after V lost 5 bases and J lost 7 bases. The CDR3 loop spans 16 amino acids. Germline V gene lookup returns CDR1 SGHVS and CDR2 FNYEAQ. This chain's CDR3 is CASSRGTSGDGGTQYF. The CDR3 DNA is TGTGCCAGCAGCCGCGGGACTAGCGGGGATGGTGGGACCCAGTACTTC.

This clonotype is a singleton in its sample. The CDR3 DNA reads TGCAGTGCCGGGACAACCGCGGCCTACGAGCAGTACTTC. Its protein product is CSAGTTAAYEQYF. The rearrangement links TRBV20-1 to TRBJ2-7; TRBD1 might be the D (6 bases). Per germline, CDR1 DFQATT and CDR2 SNEGSKA (reference sequence). V lost 6 bases, J lost 2 bases, and 14 bases lay in between. The length of the CDR3 is 13 residues.

This clonotype was observed a few times. This chain links TRBV25-1 with TRBJ2-7; D is tentatively TRBD1 or TRBD2 (6 bases each). This CDR3 has 14 amino acids. The V and J ends lost 3 bases and 4 bases respectively, with 13 bases between them. The V gene's germline CDR1 is MGHDK and CDR2 SYGVNS. The CDR3, as DNA: TGTGCCAGCAGTGAGTCCACAGGGAGGTACGAGCAGTACTTC. Amino acids: CASSESTGRYEQYF.

This clonotype showed up just a few times. This sequence joins TRBV19 and TRBJ1-1; D is unresolved. This CDR3 is 11 amino acids long. The germline CDR1 and CDR2 sequences are LNHDA and SQIVND (reference sequence). The V end lost 7 bases, the J end lost 7 bases, and 10 bases lay between the germline ends. The CDR3 spells CASNLGSEAFF. The DNA for the CDR3 is TGTGCCAGTAATTTAGGCAGTGAAGCTTTCTTT.

This clonotype was seen more than once but under ten times. V and J are TRBV6-5 and TRBJ2-5; 7 bases are a match to TRBD1. Losses at the gene ends were 5 bases for V and 4 bases for J; bases not matched to a gene: 13. CDR1 MNHEY and CDR2 SVGAGI come from the germline V gene. This CDR3 is 16 amino acids long. The CDR3 nucleotides read TGTGCCAGCAGTGCCCTAACAGGGGCAATGGGAGAGACCCAGTACTTC. Translating gives CASSALTGAMGETQYF.

The J gene is TRBJ2-1, the V gene TRBV5-4; TRBD1 or TRBD2 may be the D gene (6 bases each). This CDR3 spans 17 amino acids. Germline V CDR1 and CDR2: SGHNT, YYREEE (reference sequence). Trimming removed 4 bases at V and 1 base at J, with 18 bases between. Written as DNA, the CDR3 is TGTGCCAGCAGCACGCCCCCCGGGGGCCGGTCCTACAATGAGCAGTTCTTC. It encodes CASSTPPGGRSYNEQFF. Combining the CDR3 with reference TRBV5-4 and TRBJ2-1 gives the whole variable domain ETGVTQSPTHLIKTRGQQVTLRCSSQSGHNTVSWYQQALGQGPQFIFQYYREEENGRGNFPPRFSGLQFPNYSSELNVNALELDDSALYLCASSTPPGGRSYNEQFFGPGTRLTVL.

This rearrangement joins TRBV4-3 to TRBJ2-2; D may be TRBD2 (6 bases). Trimming took off 0 bases at V and 5 bases at J, with 16 bases between the two ends. The CDR3 length is 17 residues. Germline lookup yields CDR1 LGHNA and CDR2 YSLEER. This CDR3 is CASSQDPGGVRTGELFF. Here the CDR3 DNA reads TGCGCCAGCAGCCAAGACCCCGGCGGGGTTCGGACCGGGGAGCTGTTTTTT.